A selection of T cell receptor beta chains follows, all from one sample in a study of T-cell memory formation after mild COVID-19. Each CDR3 protein gets one entry after TCRdb re-called the 5' RACE reads with MiXCR. This table has about 210,000 distinct CDR3 sequences, around 25% appearing once. The specimen was PBMCs or a T cell subset sorted from them (not recorded which). Source of these receptors: an adult woman who had mild COVID-19 (a few samples of this study predate the infection). Cell type and time point are not known. Both conserved end residues are part of each CDR3. Each record gives: J gene, V gene, D gene, clone size, CDR3 DNA, CDR3 protein. D genes are given only for firm matches. Expanded clones are given a class, and other clones once, few, many or no size at all.

j_call: TRBJ2-5; v_call: TRBV29-1; d_call: -; clone_size: -; cdr3_nt: TGCAGCGTTGAAGATCAGGGCAGGGTGCAAGAGACCCAGTACTTC; cdr3_aa: CSVEDQGRVQETQYF
j_call: TRBJ1-4; v_call: TRBV6-1; d_call: -; clone_size: -; cdr3_nt: TGTGCCAGCAGCCGGAAAGGGTGGGACCTCCGTAATGAAAAACTGTTTTTT; cdr3_aa: CASSRKGWDLRNEKLFF
j_call: TRBJ2-3; v_call: TRBV11-3; d_call: -; clone_size: -; cdr3_nt: TGTGCCAGCAGCAAGGGGGGAGATACGCAGTATTTT; cdr3_aa: CASSKGGDTQYF
j_call: TRBJ2-1; v_call: TRBV3-1; d_call: -; clone_size: -; cdr3_nt: TGTGCCAGCAGCCAAGGGAGCCTGTCCTACAATGAGCAGTTCTTC; cdr3_aa: CASSQGSLSYNEQFF
j_call: TRBJ2-2; v_call: TRBV7-2; d_call: -; clone_size: -; cdr3_nt: TGTGCCAGCAGCTTTGAAGCTTCTAACACCGGGGAGTTGTTTTTT; cdr3_aa: CASSFEASNTGELFF
j_call: TRBJ2-1; v_call: TRBV4-3; d_call: TRBD2; clone_size: -; cdr3_nt: TGCGCCAGCAGCCAAGATCTAGCGGGGGCCTACAATGAGCAGTTCTTC; cdr3_aa: CASSQDLAGAYNEQFF
j_call: TRBJ2-1; v_call: TRBV7-9; d_call: -; clone_size: few; cdr3_nt: TGTGCCAGCAGCTTAGGGACGGAGTACAATGAGCAGTTCTTC; cdr3_aa: CASSLGTEYNEQFF
j_call: TRBJ2-7; v_call: TRBV5-6; d_call: -; clone_size: -; cdr3_nt: TGTGCCAGCAGCCGCGGGGTAAACTACGAGCAGTACTTC; cdr3_aa: CASSRGVNYEQYF
j_call: TRBJ2-5; v_call: TRBV24-1; d_call: -; clone_size: -; cdr3_nt: TGTGCCACCAGTGATTCCCGGCAGGTTGGGCTGCTCCAAGAGACCCAGTACTTC; cdr3_aa: CATSDSRQVGLLQETQYF
j_call: TRBJ2-5; v_call: TRBV5-6; d_call: TRBD2; clone_size: few; cdr3_nt: TGTGCCAGCAGCTTGGGGACTAGCGGGGAGACCCAGTACTTC; cdr3_aa: CASSLGTSGETQYF
j_call: TRBJ1-3; v_call: TRBV3-1; d_call: TRBD1; clone_size: -; cdr3_nt: TGTGCCAGCAGCTCAGGGGGGACCTCTGGAAACACCATATATTTT; cdr3_aa: CASSSGGTSGNTIYF
j_call: TRBJ2-3; v_call: TRBV10-3; d_call: -; clone_size: -; cdr3_nt: TGTGCCATCAGTGAGTCCCGGGAGAGTTGGGATACGCAGTATTTT; cdr3_aa: CAISESRESWDTQYF
j_call: TRBJ2-7; v_call: TRBV12-3/TRBV12-4; d_call: -; clone_size: few; cdr3_nt: TGTGCCAGCAGGGACGGGACATCCCTCTCCGAGCAGTACTTC; cdr3_aa: CASRDGTSLSEQYF
j_call: TRBJ1-1; v_call: TRBV7-9; d_call: TRBD1; clone_size: few; cdr3_nt: TGTGCCAGCAGCCCCCACGGACAGGGTGATGCTGAAGCTTTCTTT; cdr3_aa: CASSPHGQGDAEAFF
j_call: TRBJ1-5; v_call: TRBV5-1; d_call: -; clone_size: few; cdr3_nt: TGCGCCAGCAGCTTGGCCGGGACCCCTAATCAGCCCCAGCATTTT; cdr3_aa: CASSLAGTPNQPQHF
j_call: TRBJ1-1; v_call: TRBV6-5; d_call: TRBD1; clone_size: few; cdr3_nt: TGTGCCAGCAGGAAAAGACAGGGGTTAAACACTGAAGCTTTCTTT; cdr3_aa: CASRKRQGLNTEAFF
j_call: TRBJ1-5; v_call: TRBV7-2; d_call: TRBD1; clone_size: few; cdr3_nt: TGTGCCAGCAGCTTATCGATTGGGACAGCTAATCACCCCCAGCATTTT; cdr3_aa: CASSLSIGTANHPQHF
j_call: TRBJ2-5; v_call: TRBV7-2; d_call: TRBD1; clone_size: few; cdr3_nt: TGTGCCAGCAGCCAGGACAGGGGCCAAGAGACCCAGTACTTC; cdr3_aa: CASSQDRGQETQYF
j_call: TRBJ2-2; v_call: TRBV12-3/TRBV12-4; d_call: -; clone_size: few; cdr3_nt: TGTGCCAGCAGTTTAAACGGCGGGGAGCTGTTTTTT; cdr3_aa: CASSLNGGELFF
j_call: TRBJ2-5; v_call: TRBV7-6; d_call: TRBD2; clone_size: -; cdr3_nt: TGTGCCAGCAGCTTAGGACTAGCGGGGGGAGAGACCCAGTACTTC; cdr3_aa: CASSLGLAGGETQYF
j_call: TRBJ2-1; v_call: TRBV6-5; d_call: -; clone_size: few; cdr3_nt: TGTGCCAGCAGTCCAAGCGGAAGGGGTTACAATGAGCAGTTCTTC; cdr3_aa: CASSPSGRGYNEQFF
j_call: TRBJ2-6; v_call: TRBV12-3/TRBV12-4; d_call: -; clone_size: many; cdr3_nt: TGTGCCAGCAACCCCGACCACTCTGGGGCCAACGTCCTGACTTTC; cdr3_aa: CASNPDHSGANVLTF